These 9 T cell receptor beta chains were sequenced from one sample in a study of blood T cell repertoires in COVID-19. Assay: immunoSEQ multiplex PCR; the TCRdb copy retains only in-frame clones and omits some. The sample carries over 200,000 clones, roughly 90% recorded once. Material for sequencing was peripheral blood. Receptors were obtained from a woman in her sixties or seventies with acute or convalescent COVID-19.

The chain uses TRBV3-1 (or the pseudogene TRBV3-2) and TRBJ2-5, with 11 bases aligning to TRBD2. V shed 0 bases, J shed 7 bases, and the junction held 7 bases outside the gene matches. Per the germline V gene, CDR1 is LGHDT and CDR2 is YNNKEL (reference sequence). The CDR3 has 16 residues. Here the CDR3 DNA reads TGTGCCAGCAGCCAAGATCGGACTAGCGGGCGGGGGACCCAGTACTTC. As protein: CASSQDRTSGRGTQYF.

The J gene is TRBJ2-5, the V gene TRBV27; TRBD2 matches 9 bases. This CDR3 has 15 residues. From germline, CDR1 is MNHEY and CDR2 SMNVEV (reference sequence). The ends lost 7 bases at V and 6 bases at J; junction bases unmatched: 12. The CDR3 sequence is CASTPEGSGRKTQYF. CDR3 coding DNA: TGTGCCAGCACTCCGGAGGGTAGCGGGAGAAAGACCCAGTACTTC.

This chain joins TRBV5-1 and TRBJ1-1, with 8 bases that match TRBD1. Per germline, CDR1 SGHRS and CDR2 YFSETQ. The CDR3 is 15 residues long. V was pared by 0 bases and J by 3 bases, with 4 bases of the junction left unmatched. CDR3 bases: TGCGCCAGCAGCTTGGGCAGGGGGCGGGACACTGAAGCTTTCTTT. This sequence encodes CASSLGRGRDTEAFF.

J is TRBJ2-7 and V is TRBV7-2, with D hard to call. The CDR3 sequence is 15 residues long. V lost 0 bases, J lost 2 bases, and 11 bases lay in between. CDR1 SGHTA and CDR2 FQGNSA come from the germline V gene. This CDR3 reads CASSLAVQAPYEQYF. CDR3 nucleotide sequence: TGTGCCAGCAGCTTAGCGGTCCAGGCCCCCTACGAGCAGTACTTC.

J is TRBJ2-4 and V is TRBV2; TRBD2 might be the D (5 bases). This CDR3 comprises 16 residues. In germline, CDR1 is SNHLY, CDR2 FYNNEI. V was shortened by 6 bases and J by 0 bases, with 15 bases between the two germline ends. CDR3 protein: CASRGGLTLAKNIQYF. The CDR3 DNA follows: TGTGCCAGCAGAGGAGGACTGACACTAGCCAAAAACATTCAGTACTTC.

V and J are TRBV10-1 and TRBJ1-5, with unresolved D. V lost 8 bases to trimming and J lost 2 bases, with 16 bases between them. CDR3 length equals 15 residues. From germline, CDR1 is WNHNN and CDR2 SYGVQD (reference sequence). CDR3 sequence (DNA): TGCGCCAGCTTATCTCTTGCCGGGTGCAATCAGCCCCAGCATTTT. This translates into CASLSLAGCNQPQHF.

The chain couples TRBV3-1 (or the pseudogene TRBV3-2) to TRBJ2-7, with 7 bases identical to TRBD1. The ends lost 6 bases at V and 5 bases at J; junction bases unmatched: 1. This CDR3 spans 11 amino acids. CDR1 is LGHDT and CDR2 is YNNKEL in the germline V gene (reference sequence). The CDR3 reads CASRQGNEQYF. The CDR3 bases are TGTGCCAGCAGACAGGGGAACGAGCAGTACTTC.

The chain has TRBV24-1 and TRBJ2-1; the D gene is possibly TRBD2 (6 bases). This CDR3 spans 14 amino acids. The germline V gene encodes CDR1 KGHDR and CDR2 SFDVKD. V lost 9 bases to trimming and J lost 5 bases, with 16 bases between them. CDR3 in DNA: TGTGCCACCGCCCGGGACTTACTAAACAATGAGCAGTTCTTC. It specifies CATARDLLNNEQFF.

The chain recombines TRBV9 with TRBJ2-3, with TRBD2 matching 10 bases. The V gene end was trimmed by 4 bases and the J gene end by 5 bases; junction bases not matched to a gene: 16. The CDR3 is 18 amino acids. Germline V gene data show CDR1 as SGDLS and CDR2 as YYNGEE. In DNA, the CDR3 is TGTGCCAGCAGCCTGTTGGGTGATCTAGCGGGAGACGGAGATACGCAGTATTTT. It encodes CASSLLGDLAGDGDTQYF.